The subject of this entry is one T cell receptor (beta chain). Its antigen remains unidentified. This sample is drawn from a study of blood T cells in healthy people across ages. General study points: Significant beta diversity loss was already apparent by age 40, declining roughly linearly.

Each sample had at least 7 million PBMCs isolated. The germline CDR1 and CDR2 sequences are MDHEN and SYDVKM. CDR3 size: 12 residues. The V gene lost 5 bases and the J gene lost 7 bases, with 12 bases spanning the gap. Combining a sample-barcoded 5' primer with a J-beta primer mix, a second PCR ran for about 7 to 12 cycles. TCRdb fed the 5' RACE reads into MiXCR, producing one record per CDR3 protein. The table shows 1.5 million to 2 million distinct CDR3 sequences, with roughly 32% occurring only once. The source of this sequence is a woman younger than 45 in good health. The sample consisted of blood. The chain employs TRBV28 and TRBJ2-7; D gene ambiguous. In DNA, the CDR3 is TGTGCCAGCAGTGGAAATGATCTGGAGCAGTACTTC. Translated, it gives CASSGNDLEQYF.